The sequence of this TCR beta chain was determined in a study of T-cell reconstitution after alpha-beta-depleted transplantation in children. The CDR3 has 15 amino acids. Unique molecular identifiers were incorporated when the TCRbeta library was constructed. TCRdb fed the PCR reads into MiXCR, producing one record per CDR3 protein. Of about 870,000 distinct CDR3 sequences in the sample, 15% to 20% were seen once. The chain combines TRBV21-1 with TRBJ1-1; the table's TRBD1 call for D was not verified on the DNA. TRBV21-1 is tagged as a pseudogene. The sequence was obtained from a male patient between 10 and 17 years old who had a stem cell transplant for acute lymphoblastic leukemia, so the T cells may come from the graft donor. The source material was PBMCs, mostly from graft donor cells, sampled 360 days after TCRalphabeta/CD19-depleted stem cell transplant. CDR3 protein: CASSKVKGRTTEAFF. CDR3 DNA sequence: TGTGCCAGCAGCAAAGTGAAGGGGCGTACCACTGAAGCTTTCTTT.